The entry that follows covers one TCR beta chain sequence. The data originate from a study of cytomegalovirus exposure and HLA in healthy donors. V lost 6 bases to trimming and J lost 7 bases; unmatched junction nucleotides: 6. Germline V gene lookup returns CDR1 WSHSY and CDR2 SAAADI. The CDR3 length is 13 residues. The study ran its PCR with 60 Vbeta and 13 Jbeta primers. Libraries were prepared by immunoSEQ multiplex PCR; TCRdb keeps only in-frame clonotypes and omits some of them. The sample holds approximately 140,000 clones, roughly three quarters seen once. The rearrangement links TRBV10-2 to TRBJ1-1; TRBD1 matches at 9 bases. The sequenced sample consisted of PBMCs. The TCR sequence derives from a female donor in good health and CMV-seronegative. The CDR3 reads CASRGDRVNEAFF. DNA of the CDR3: TGCGCCAGCAGAGGGGACAGGGTTAATGAAGCTTTCTTT.